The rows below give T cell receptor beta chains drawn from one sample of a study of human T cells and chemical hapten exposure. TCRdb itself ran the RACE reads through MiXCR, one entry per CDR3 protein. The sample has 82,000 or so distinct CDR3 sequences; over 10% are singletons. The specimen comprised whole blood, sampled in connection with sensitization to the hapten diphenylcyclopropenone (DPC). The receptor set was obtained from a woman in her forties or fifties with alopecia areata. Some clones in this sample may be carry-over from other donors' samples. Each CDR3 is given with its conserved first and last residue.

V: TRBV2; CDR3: CASSERRAQQYF
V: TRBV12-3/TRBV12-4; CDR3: CASSPSGRANEQFF
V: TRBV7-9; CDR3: CASVPRADSYEQYF
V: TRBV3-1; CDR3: CASSQFTPGASTEAFF
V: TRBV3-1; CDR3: CASSQDPVGAAREQFF
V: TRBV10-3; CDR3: CAISRDGTNGEAFF
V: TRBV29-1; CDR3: CSVEGVRGEKLFF
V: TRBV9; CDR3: CASSVELAGSPNTGELFF
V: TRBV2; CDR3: CASAYDSLTEAFF
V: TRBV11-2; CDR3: CASSLTTGPVAFF
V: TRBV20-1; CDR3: CSARGLGLYEQYF
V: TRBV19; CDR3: CASSIPGANVLTF
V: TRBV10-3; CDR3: CAISGDSTTDTQYF
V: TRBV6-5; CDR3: CASSYFLAGTTDTQYF
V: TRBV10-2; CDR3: CASSEQGFGNEQFF
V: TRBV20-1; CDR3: CSASGTSGFSNEQFF
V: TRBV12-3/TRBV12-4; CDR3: CASSLGGSVYEQYF
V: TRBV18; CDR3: CASSPLPLAPYEQYF
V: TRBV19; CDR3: CASSAPGTAQETQYF
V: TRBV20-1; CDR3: CSAKSGTGGKSQHF
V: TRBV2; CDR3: CASSVSQTPVYEQYF
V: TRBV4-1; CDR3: CASSQVNTGTYEQYF
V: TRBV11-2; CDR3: CASSPDPARTSLRFF
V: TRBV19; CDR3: CASSLGRIVNYGYTF
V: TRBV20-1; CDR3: CSARVSTGSNQPQHF
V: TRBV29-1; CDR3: CSSTGRLGNIQYF
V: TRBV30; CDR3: CAWSVGVAGADTQYF
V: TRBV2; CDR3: CASPRDRGLRETQYF
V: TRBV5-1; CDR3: CASSPTSYEQYF
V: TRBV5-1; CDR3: CASRASGASYEQYF
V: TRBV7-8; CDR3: CASSVTSGRAYNEQFF
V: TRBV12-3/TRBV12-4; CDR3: CASHLTGGRTEAFF
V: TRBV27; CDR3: CASSVLAKNIQYF
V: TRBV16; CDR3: CASSPGTAGNTIYF
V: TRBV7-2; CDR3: CASSFTGELFF
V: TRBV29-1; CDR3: CSVSRLYNEQFF